This TCR beta chain was sequenced during a study of Tregs in tolerant kidney transplant recipients. In the study overall: Sorting of CD4+CD25+CD127- cells followed 3-day belatacept mixed lymphocyte reactions, sometimes with approximately 5-day graft donor restimulation.

Findings and caveats of the study: Tregs expanded with activated donor B cells seemed most donor-specific. The small number of patients limits these findings pending further validation.

Profiling relied on immunoSEQ multiplex PCR, and the TCRdb table lists in-frame clones only, not all of them. The sample has about 44,000 clones, 95% to 96% seen once. Regarding this clone: Its antigen is still unknown.

The CDR3 totals 14 residues. V lost 4 bases, J lost 6 bases, and 17 bases lay in between. Germline V gene data show CDR1 as SGHRS and CDR2 as YFSETQ. What was sequenced was Tregs from blood cultured with allogeneic cells. The sequence derives from a human donor in good health. The chain couples TRBV5-1 to TRBJ2-7; the D gene could be TRBD1 or TRBD2 (5 bases each). CDR3 nucleotide sequence: TGCGCCAGCAGCCCCGGGACCACCGCCCTCGAGCAGTACTTC. As protein: CASSPGTTALEQYF.